Listed here are 4 T cell receptor beta chains from one sample, sequenced in a study of immune cell composition in non-small cell lung cancer. Normal lung sampling was at least 3 cm from the tumour, as distant as possible. Clones were sequenced by immunoSEQ multiplex PCR, and TCRdb holds only the in-frame ones, with some missing. The sample shows under 4,500 clones, about 70% of them seen only once. Source material: non-adjacent lung tissue. These receptor sequences come from a human donor with non-small cell lung cancer.

The chain carries TRBV9 and TRBJ2-7; D is unresolved. Germline-derived CDR1 and CDR2 are SGDLS and YYNGEE. This CDR3 is built from 12 residues. Between the trimmed V and J ends, which lost 3 bases and 7 bases, there was a span of 11 bases. The CDR3 protein is CASSDIDGEQYF. CDR3 nucleotides: TGTGCCAGCAGCGACATCGACGGGGAGCAGTACTTC.

The chain uses TRBV7-9 and TRBJ2-7; 12 bases align to TRBD2. Germline-derived CDR1 and CDR2 are SEHNR and FQNEAQ (reference sequence). The junction had 8 bases not matched to a gene; V was cut back by 0 bases and J by 5 bases. The CDR3 length is 17 residues. CDR3 in DNA: TGTGCCAGCAGCTTAGCTCCTAGCGGGAGGGCCAGCCACGAGCAGTACTTC. The encoded protein is CASSLAPSGRASHEQYF.

The chain combines TRBV30 with TRBJ1-3; tentative D call: TRBD1 (5 bases). The length of the CDR3 is 12 residues. CDR1 and CDR2 (germline): GTSNPN, SVGIG (reference sequence). The CDR3 sequence: CASFDSRNTIYF. The CDR3 nucleotides read TGTGCATCCTTCGACAGCAGAAACACCATATATTTT.

The V gene is TRBV2, the J gene TRBJ2-7, with TRBD2 matching 9 bases. CDR1 and CDR2 (germline): SNHLY, FYNNEI. This CDR3 has 14 amino acids. Trimming took 7 bases from V and 1 from J; bases not matched to a gene: 5. CDR3 residues: CASTRTSESYEQYF. The CDR3 region has the DNA TGTGCCAGCACCCGGACTAGCGAGTCCTACGAGCAGTACTTC.